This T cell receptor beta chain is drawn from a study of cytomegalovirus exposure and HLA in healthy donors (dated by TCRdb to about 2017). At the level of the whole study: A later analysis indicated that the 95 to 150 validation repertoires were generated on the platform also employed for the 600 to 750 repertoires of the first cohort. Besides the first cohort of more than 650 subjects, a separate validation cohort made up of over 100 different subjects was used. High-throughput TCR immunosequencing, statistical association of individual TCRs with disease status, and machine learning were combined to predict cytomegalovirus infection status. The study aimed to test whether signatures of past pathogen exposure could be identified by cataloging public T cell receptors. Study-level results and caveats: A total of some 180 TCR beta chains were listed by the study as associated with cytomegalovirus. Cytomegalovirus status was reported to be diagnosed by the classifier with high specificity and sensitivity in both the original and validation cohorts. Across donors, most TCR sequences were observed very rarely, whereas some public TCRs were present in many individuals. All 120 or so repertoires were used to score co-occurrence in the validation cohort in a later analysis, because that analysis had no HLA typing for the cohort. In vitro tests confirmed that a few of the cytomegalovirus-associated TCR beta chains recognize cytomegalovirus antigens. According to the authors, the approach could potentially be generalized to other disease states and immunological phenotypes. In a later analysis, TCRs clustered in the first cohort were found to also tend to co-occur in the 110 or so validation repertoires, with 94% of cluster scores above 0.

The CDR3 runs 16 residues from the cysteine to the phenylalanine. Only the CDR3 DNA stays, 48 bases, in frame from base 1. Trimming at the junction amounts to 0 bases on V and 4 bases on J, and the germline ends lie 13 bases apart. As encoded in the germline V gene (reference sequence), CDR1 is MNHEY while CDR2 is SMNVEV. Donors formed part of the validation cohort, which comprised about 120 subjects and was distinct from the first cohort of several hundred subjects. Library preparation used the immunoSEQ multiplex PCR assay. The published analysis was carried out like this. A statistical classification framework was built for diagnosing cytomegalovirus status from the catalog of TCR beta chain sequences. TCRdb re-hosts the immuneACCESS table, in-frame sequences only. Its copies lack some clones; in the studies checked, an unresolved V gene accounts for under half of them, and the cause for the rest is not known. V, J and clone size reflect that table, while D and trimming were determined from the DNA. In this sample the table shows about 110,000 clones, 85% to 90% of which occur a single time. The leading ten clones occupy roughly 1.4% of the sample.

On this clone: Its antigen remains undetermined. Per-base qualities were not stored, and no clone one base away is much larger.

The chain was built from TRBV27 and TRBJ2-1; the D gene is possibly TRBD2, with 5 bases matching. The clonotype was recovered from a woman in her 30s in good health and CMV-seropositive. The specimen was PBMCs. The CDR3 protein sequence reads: CASSLSVSALYNEQFF. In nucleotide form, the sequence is TGTGCCAGCAGTTTATCTGTTAGCGCGCTTTACAATGAGCAGTTCTTC.